The 26 T cell receptor beta chains below all came from one sample that was sequenced in a study of blood T cell repertoires in COVID-19. Profiled with immunoSEQ multiplex PCR; TCRdb holds only in-frame clones, not every one. The repertoire consists of 200,000 to 250,000 clones, with around 82% occurring once and the leading ten covering about 13%. The source material was peripheral blood. These receptors originate from a human donor in a cohort sampled during active COVID-19.

V usage is TRBV4-3 and J usage is TRBJ1-1; D gene uncertain. Germline V gene sequence: CDR1 LGHNA, CDR2 YSLEER. CDR3 size: 14 residues. V lost 1 base and J lost 5, with 11 bases in between. Written as DNA, the CDR3 is TGCGCCAGCAGCCAAGGAGGCATCGGGACTGAAGCTTTCTTT. This codes for CASSQGGIGTEAFF.

This clone has only one observation. The CDR3: CASSQPPGLGIWTYNEQFF. For the CDR3, the DNA is TGTGCCAGCAGTCAACCTCCGGGACTAGGAATTTGGACATACAATGAGCAGTTCTTC. The chain combines TRBV27 with TRBJ2-1, with 8 bases lining up with TRBD2. In germline, CDR1 is MNHEY, CDR2 SMNVEV (reference sequence). Unmatched junction bases numbered 19, after V lost 5 bases and J lost 4 bases. The CDR3 spans 19 residues.

The chain recombines TRBV20-1 with TRBJ2-7; D is unresolved. Germline CDR1 DFQATT, CDR2 SNEGSKA (reference sequence). Trimming removed 5 bases from V and 7 bases from J, with 12 bases in between. The length of the CDR3 is 11 residues. The CDR3 spells CSASPQKEQYF. The CDR3 DNA follows: TGCAGTGCTTCCCCCCAAAAAGAGCAGTACTTC.

In the case of this clone: This sample includes further DNA sequences coding for the same CDR3. V gene TRBV7-2 combines with J gene TRBJ2-5, with 11 bases matching TRBD1. Trimming cost V 1 base and J 5 bases; bases outside gene matches: 3. The CDR3 sequence is 15 residues long. The germline V gene has CDR1 SGHTA and CDR2 FQGNSA. The CDR3 region has the DNA TGTGCCAGCAGCTTAGGGACAGGGGGCCGGGAGACCCAGTACTTC. As protein: CASSLGTGGRETQYF.

The chain links TRBV5-4 to TRBJ2-5, with D possibly TRBD2 on 6 matching bases. The V gene lost 0 bases and the J gene lost 5 bases, with 14 bases spanning the gap. The CDR3 runs to 15 residues. CDR1 is SGHNT and CDR2 is YYREEE in the germline V gene (reference sequence). The DNA for the CDR3 is TGTGCCAGCAGCTTGGAGCGGGTAGAGCAGGAGACCCAGTACTTC. Amino acids: CASSLERVEQETQYF.

This clone has a handful of counts. V and J are TRBV12-3 or TRBV12-4 and TRBJ1-2; D unclear. V lost 3 bases to trimming and J lost 3 bases, with 8 bases between them. This CDR3 comprises 13 residues. The CDR3 sequence: CASSLGRDYGYTF. The DNA for the CDR3 is TGTGCCAGCAGTTTGGGCAGAGACTATGGCTACACCTTC.

V usage is TRBV5-1 and J usage is TRBJ2-5, with a tentative D call TRBD1 (5 bases). The CDR3 consists of 15 residues. CDR1 and CDR2 (germline): SGHRS, YFSETQ. V was cut by 0 bases and J by 5 bases, with 14 bases left in between. The CDR3 loop is CASSLAGQGEETQYF. CDR3 nucleotide sequence: TGCGCCAGCAGCTTGGCCGGGCAGGGCGAGGAGACCCAGTACTTC.

This CDR3 is CAISESSDTQYF. The CDR3 bases are TGTGCCATCAGTGAGTCCTCAGATACGCAGTATTTT. This chain uses TRBV10-3 with TRBJ2-3; D unresolved. The V end was cut by 0 bases, the J end by 4 bases, with 2 bases between. Germline V gene data show CDR1 as ENHRY and CDR2 as SYGVKD. This CDR3 has 12 residues.

The chain couples TRBV19 to TRBJ2-5, with TRBD2 identical over 8 bases. From germline, CDR1 is LNHDA and CDR2 SQIVND (reference sequence). The CDR3 covers 15 residues. V dropped 1 base and J dropped 4; count of bases not matched to a gene: 5. The CDR3 bases are TGTGCCAGTAGTATAGGTAACCGGGAGGGAGAGACCCAGTACTTC. Its translation is CASSIGNREGETQYF.

The chain joins TRBV15 to TRBJ1-1, with D tentatively TRBD1 (6 bases). Germline V gene data show CDR1 as LNHNV and CDR2 as YYDKDF (reference sequence). Trimming shortened V by 1 base and J by 1 base, and 13 bases separated the two germline ends. This CDR3 has 16 residues. This CDR3 is CATSRGPTTGNTEAFF. In nucleotides, the CDR3 is TGTGCCACCAGCAGAGGCCCAACGACAGGGAACACTGAAGCTTTCTTT.

The chain combines TRBV30 with TRBJ2-6, with 7 positions matching TRBD1. After removal of 2 bases from V and 2 bases from J, the junction contained 3 bases not matched to a gene. Germline assignment: CDR1 GTSNPN and CDR2 SVGIG (reference sequence). This CDR3 contains 15 residues. For the CDR3, the DNA is TGTGCCTGGAGTCGAGGGGGCGCTGGGGCCAACGTCCTGACTTTC. Its protein is CAWSRGGAGANVLTF.

The chain uses TRBV7-9 and TRBJ1-2; 9 positions match TRBD1. The CDR3 extends over 17 amino acids. The germline gives CDR1 SEHNR, CDR2 FQNEAQ (reference sequence). Losses at the gene ends were 4 bases for V and 4 bases for J; bases not matched to a gene: 13. The CDR3 DNA is TGTGCCAGCAGCTCCACAACCCTGGGACAGGGAATCTATGGCTACACCTTC. Encoded protein: CASSSTTLGQGIYGYTF.

The genes are TRBV28 and TRBJ2-7, with D maybe TRBD1 (7 bases). Trimming pared 6 bases from V and 2 bases from J, leaving 17 bases between. The CDR3 has 15 amino acids. The germline V gene encodes CDR1 MDHEN and CDR2 SYDVKM. CDR3 sequence reads: CASRPWRDSPYEQYF. CDR3 nucleotide sequence: TGTGCCAGCAGACCTTGGCGGGACAGCCCCTACGAGCAGTACTTC.

The rearrangement joins TRBV3-1 (or the pseudogene TRBV3-2) to TRBJ2-4; D gene uncertain. Trimming took off 5 bases at V and 1 base at J, with 15 bases between the two ends. Germline V gene data show CDR1 as LGHDT and CDR2 as YNNKEL (reference sequence). This CDR3 has 16 residues. CDR3 sequence (DNA): TGTGCCAGCAGCAAAGCCCGCCCCGGGGCCAAAAACATTCAGTACTTC. Translation gives CASSKARPGAKNIQYF.

V usage is TRBV20-1 and J usage is TRBJ1-1, with 8 bases aligning to TRBD1. The V gene end was trimmed by 3 bases and the J gene end by 4 bases; junction bases not matched to a gene: 10. The CDR3 is made up of 15 amino acids. Germline V gives CDR1 DFQATT, CDR2 SNEGSKA (reference sequence). The CDR3 here is CSASYSQGGGTEAFF. Here the CDR3 DNA reads TGCAGTGCTAGTTATTCACAGGGGGGAGGCACTGAAGCTTTCTTT.

The gene calls are TRBV4-2 and TRBJ2-2; possible D gene TRBD2, 6 bases. CDR3 length equals 18 residues. The ends were cut back, 0 bases at V and 7 bases at J, with 21 bases in the middle. Germline CDR1 is LGHNA and CDR2 is YNFKEQ. CDR3 amino acids: CASSQEYVGREEGGELFF. In nucleotides, the CDR3 is TGTGCCAGCAGCCAAGAGTATGTGGGCAGGGAGGAGGGCGGGGAGCTGTTTTTT.

The V and J genes are TRBV4-1 and TRBJ1-6; TRBD1 matches 9 bases. The germline CDR1 and CDR2 sequences are MGHRA and YSYEKL. The CDR3 length is 16 residues. V was pared by 10 bases and J by 5 bases, with 12 bases of the junction left unmatched. CDR3 region: CATPQNGQGNNSPLHF. As DNA, the CDR3 is TGCGCCACCCCCCAGAACGGACAGGGGAATAATTCACCCCTCCACTTT.

The V and J genes are TRBV24-1 and TRBJ2-3, with 8 bases that match TRBD2. The CDR3 runs 18 residues. CDR1 and CDR2 (germline): KGHDR, SFDVKD. Losses at the gene ends were 3 bases for V and 2 bases for J; bases not matched to a gene: 12. The CDR3 DNA follows: TGTGCCACCAGTGATCCCCGGGGGGGCGGGGGGTCCACAGATACGCAGTATTTT. Residues: CATSDPRGGGGSTDTQYF.

The table lists this clone with a few counts. The rearrangement joins TRBV15 to TRBJ2-7; weak D call: TRBD1 (5 bases). Germline loops: CDR1 LNHNV, CDR2 YYDKDF (reference sequence). The CDR3 is made up of 15 amino acids. V lost 0 bases and J lost 6, with 15 bases in between. The CDR3 spells CATSRDVRLQGEQYF. CDR3 in DNA: TGTGCCACCAGCAGAGATGTCCGTCTCCAGGGCGAGCAGTACTTC.

The V call is TRBV5-4, the J call TRBJ1-6, with D possibly TRBD1 on 6 matching bases. Germline lookup yields CDR1 SGHNT and CDR2 YYREEE (reference sequence). CDR3 size: 14 residues. Trimming removed 4 bases at V and 9 bases at J, with 14 bases between. The CDR3 nucleotides read TGTGCCAGCAGCCTACAGGGATGGGGTTCACCCCTCCACTTT. Protein: CASSLQGWGSPLHF.

The chain combines TRBV9 with TRBJ2-7; 10 nucleotides agree with TRBD2. Germline loops: CDR1 SGDLS, CDR2 YYNGEE. V dropped 4 bases and J dropped 5; count of bases not matched to a gene: 6. The CDR3 sequence is 14 residues long. The CDR3 DNA reads TGTGCCAGCAGCACCCCTAGCGGGAGAAACGAGCAGTACTTC. This codes for CASSTPSGRNEQYF. Variable domain in full (rest from reference TRBV9 and TRBJ2-7): DSGVTQTPKHLITATGQRVTLRCSPRSGDLSVYWYQQSLDQGLQFLIQYYNGEERAKGNILERFSAQQFPDLHSELNLSSLELGDSALYFCASSTPSGRNEQYFGPGTRLTVT.

V is TRBV4-2 and J is TRBJ1-4; the match to TRBD1 covers 7 bases. This CDR3 has 15 residues. Germline trimming cut 2 bases from V and 6 bases from J; bases unmatched to any gene: 6. CDR1 is LGHNA, CDR2 YNFKEQ, per germline. CDR3 loop: CASSQRDSSHEKLFF. The DNA of the CDR3 is TGTGCCAGCAGCCAACGGGACAGTTCGCATGAAAAACTGTTTTTT.

V gene TRBV7-9 combines with J gene TRBJ1-4; 9 nucleotides agree with TRBD1. Germline-derived CDR1 and CDR2 are SEHNR and FQNEAQ (reference sequence). The CDR3 has 16 amino acids. With V trimmed by 2 bases and J by 5 bases, 6 bases remained unmatched. The CDR3 DNA reads TGTGCCAGCAGCTTACACAGGGGGCGCCCGAATGAAAAACTGTTTTTT. Translation gives CASSLHRGRPNEKLFF.

The chain links TRBV7-3 to TRBJ2-7; D call uncertain. Germline V gene sequence: CDR1 SGHTA, CDR2 FQGTGA. This CDR3 spans 14 amino acids. Trimming shortened V by 1 base and J by 7 bases, and 14 bases separated the two germline ends. The CDR3 protein is CASSLKVSGGEQYF. DNA of the CDR3: TGTGCCAGCAGCTTAAAGGTTTCCGGCGGAGAGCAGTACTTC. The whole variable domain, remainder taken from reference TRBV7-3 and TRBJ2-7, is GAGVSQTPSNKVTEKGKYVELRCDPISGHTALYWYRQSLGQGPEFLIYFQGTGAADDSGLPNDRFFAVRPEGSVSTLKIQRTERGDSAVYLCASSLKVSGGEQYFGPGTRLTVT.

The chain carries TRBV4-2 and TRBJ1-3; no reliable D call. This CDR3 region has 16 residues. Germline CDR1 LGHNA, CDR2 YNFKEQ. Trimming stripped 1 base from V and 2 bases from J, with 12 bases between. The DNA for the CDR3 is TGTGCCAGCAGCCAAGGTTACAACGAAGCTGGAAACACCATATATTTT. This encodes CASSQGYNEAGNTIYF.

CDR3 DNA sequence: TGTGCCAGCAGCCCTAGTGGGGGACAGGGAGGAAACACCATATATTTT. Translating it yields CASSPSGGQGGNTIYF. The V call is TRBV9, the J call TRBJ1-3; 9 nucleotides align to TRBD1. CDR3 length: 16 amino acids. Germline lookup yields CDR1 SGDLS and CDR2 YYNGEE. Trimming cost V 4 bases and J 4 bases; bases outside gene matches: 9. The full variable domain, completed using reference TRBV9 and TRBJ1-3, is DSGVTQTPKHLITATGQRVTLRCSPRSGDLSVYWYQQSLDQGLQFLIQYYNGEERAKGNILERFSAQQFPDLHSELNLSSLELGDSALYFCASSPSGGQGGNTIYFGEGSWLTVV.